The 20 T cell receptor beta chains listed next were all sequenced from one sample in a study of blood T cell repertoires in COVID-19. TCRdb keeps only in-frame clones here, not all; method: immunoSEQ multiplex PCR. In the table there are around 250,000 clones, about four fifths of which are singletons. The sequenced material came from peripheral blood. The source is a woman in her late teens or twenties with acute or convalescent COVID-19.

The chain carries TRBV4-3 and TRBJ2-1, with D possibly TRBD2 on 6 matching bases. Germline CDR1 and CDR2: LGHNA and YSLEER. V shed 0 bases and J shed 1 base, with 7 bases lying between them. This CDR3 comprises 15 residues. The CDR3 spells CASSQEEGSYNEQFF. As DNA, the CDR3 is TGCGCCAGCAGCCAAGAGGAGGGTTCCTACAATGAGCAGTTCTTC.

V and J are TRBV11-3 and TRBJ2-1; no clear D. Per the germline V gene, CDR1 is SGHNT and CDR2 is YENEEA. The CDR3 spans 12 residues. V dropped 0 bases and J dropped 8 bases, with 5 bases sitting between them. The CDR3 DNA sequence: TGTGCCAGCAGCTTAGATACTTATGAGCAGTTCTTC. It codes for CASSLDTYEQFF.

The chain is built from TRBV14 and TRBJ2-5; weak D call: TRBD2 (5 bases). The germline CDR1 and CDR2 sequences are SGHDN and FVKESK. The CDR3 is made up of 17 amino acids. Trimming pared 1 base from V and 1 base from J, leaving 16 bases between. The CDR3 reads CASSQVLGPRGQETQYF. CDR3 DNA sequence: TGTGCCAGCAGCCAAGTTCTGGGCCCCCGGGGCCAAGAGACCCAGTACTTC.

CDR3 in amino acids: CASSFPGHEKLFF. The CDR3 DNA reads as TGTGCCAGCTCATTCCCAGGGCACGAAAAACTGTTTTTT. This chain joins TRBV18 and TRBJ1-4, with TRBD1 as a possible D gene (5 bases). Germline V gene sequence: CDR1 KGHSH, CDR2 LQKENI. The CDR3 extends over 13 amino acids. Between the trimmed V and J ends, which lost 5 bases and 8 bases, there was a span of 12 bases.

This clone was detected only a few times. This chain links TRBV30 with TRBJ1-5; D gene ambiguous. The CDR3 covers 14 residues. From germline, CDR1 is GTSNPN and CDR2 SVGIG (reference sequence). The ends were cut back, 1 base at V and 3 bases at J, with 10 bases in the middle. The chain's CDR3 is CAWSGWGDNQPQHF. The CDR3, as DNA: TGTGCCTGGAGTGGGTGGGGAGACAATCAGCCCCAGCATTTT.

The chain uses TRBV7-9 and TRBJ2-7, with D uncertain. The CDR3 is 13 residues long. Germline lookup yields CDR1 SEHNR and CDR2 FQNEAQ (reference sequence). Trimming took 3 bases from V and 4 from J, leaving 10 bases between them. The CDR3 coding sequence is TGTGCCAGCAGCTTGGCCCAAGATTACGAGCAGTACTTC. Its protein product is CASSLAQDYEQYF.

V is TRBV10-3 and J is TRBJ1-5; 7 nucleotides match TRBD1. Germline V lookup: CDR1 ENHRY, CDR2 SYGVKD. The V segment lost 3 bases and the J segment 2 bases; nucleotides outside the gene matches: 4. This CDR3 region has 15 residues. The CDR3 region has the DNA TGTGCCATCAGTGATGGCAGGGGGGGCAATCAGCCCCAGCATTTT. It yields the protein CAISDGRGGNQPQHF.

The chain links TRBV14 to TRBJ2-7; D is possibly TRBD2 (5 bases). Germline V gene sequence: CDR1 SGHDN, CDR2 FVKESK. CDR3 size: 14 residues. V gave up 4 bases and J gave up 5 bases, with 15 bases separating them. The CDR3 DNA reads TGTGCCAGCAGCCCAACCCGGTTCGGGGACGAGCAGTACTTC. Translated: CASSPTRFGDEQYF.

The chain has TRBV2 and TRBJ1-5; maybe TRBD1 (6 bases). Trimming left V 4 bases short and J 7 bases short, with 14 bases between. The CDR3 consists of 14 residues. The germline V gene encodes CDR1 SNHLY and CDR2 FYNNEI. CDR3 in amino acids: CASSAGPTGQPQHF. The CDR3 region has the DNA TGTGCCAGCAGTGCGGGTCCGACAGGACAGCCCCAGCATTTT.

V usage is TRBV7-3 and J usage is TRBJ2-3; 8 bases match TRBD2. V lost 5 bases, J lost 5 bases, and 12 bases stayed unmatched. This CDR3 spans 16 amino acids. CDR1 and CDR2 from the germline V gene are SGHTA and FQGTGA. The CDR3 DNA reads TGTGCCAGCAGCCCCCGGTATAGCGGGATGGTAGATACGCAGTATTTT. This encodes CASSPRYSGMVDTQYF.

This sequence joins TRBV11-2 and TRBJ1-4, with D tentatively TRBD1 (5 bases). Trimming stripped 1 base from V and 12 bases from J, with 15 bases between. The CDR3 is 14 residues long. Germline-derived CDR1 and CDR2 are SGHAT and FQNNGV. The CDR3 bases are TGTGCCAGCAGCTTAGGATCAGATGGCAGGGAACTGTTTTTT. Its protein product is CASSLGSDGRELFF.

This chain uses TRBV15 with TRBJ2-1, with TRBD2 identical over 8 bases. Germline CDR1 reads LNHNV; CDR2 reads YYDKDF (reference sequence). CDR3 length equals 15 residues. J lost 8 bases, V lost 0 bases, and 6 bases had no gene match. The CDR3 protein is CATSRDSGGADEQFF. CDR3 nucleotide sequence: TGTGCCACCAGCAGAGATTCGGGAGGGGCAGATGAGCAGTTCTTC.

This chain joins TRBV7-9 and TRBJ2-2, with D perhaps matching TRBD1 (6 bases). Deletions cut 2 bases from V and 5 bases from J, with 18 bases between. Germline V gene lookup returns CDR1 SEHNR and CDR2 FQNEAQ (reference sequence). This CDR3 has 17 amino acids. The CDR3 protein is CASSLRGGGRGTGELFF. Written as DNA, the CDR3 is TGTGCCAGCAGCTTAAGGGGCGGAGGCAGGGGAACCGGGGAGCTGTTTTTT.

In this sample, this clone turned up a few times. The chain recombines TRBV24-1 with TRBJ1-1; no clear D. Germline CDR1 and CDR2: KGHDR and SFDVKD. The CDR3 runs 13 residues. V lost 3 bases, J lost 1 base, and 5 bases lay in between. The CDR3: CATSDHTNTEAFF. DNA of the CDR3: TGTGCCACCAGTGATCACACGAACACTGAAGCTTTCTTT.

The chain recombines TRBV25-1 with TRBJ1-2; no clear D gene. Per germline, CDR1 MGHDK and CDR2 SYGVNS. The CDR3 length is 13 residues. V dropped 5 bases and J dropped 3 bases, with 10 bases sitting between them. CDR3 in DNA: TGTGCCAGCAGTAACGCAGGCGACTATGGCTACACCTTC. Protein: CASSNAGDYGYTF.

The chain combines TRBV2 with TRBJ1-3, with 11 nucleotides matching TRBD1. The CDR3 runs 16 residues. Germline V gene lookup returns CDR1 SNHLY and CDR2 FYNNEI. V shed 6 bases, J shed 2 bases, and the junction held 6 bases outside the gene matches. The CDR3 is CASRLGQGATGNTIYF. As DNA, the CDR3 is TGTGCCAGCAGACTCGGACAGGGGGCGACTGGAAACACCATATATTTT.

The CDR3 protein is CASSDRQGGWLGNEQFF. CDR3 in DNA: TGTGCCAGCAGCGACCGACAGGGTGGTTGGTTAGGGAATGAGCAGTTCTTC. The chain is built from TRBV7-9 and TRBJ2-1, with 7 bases identical to TRBD1. Per the germline V gene, CDR1 is SEHNR and CDR2 is FQNEAQ (reference sequence). The J segment lost 7 bases and the V segment lost 5 bases, leaving 17 bases of the junction unmatched. The CDR3 extends over 17 amino acids. Filled out from reference TRBV7-9 and TRBJ2-1, the complete variable domain reads DTGVSQNPRHKITKRGQNVTFRCDPISEHNRLYWYRQTLGQGPEFLTYFQNEAQLEKSRLLSDRFSAERPKGSFSTLEIQRTEQGDSAMYLCASSDRQGGWLGNEQFFGPGTRLTVL.

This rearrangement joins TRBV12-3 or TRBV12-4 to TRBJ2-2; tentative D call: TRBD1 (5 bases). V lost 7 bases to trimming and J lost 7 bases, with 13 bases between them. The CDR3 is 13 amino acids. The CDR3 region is CASTPGAGGELFF. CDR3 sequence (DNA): TGTGCCAGCACCCCTGGGGCAGGCGGGGAGCTGTTTTTT.

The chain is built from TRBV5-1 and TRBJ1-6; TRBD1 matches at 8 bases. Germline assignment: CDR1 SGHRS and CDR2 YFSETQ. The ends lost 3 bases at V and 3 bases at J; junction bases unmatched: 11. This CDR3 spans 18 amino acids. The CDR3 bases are TGCGCCAGCAGCTGGGCACCGGGACAGGCCGTCTATAATTCACCCCTCCACTTT. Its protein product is CASSWAPGQAVYNSPLHF. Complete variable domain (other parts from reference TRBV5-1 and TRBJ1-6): KAGVTQTPRYLIKTRGQQVTLSCSPISGHRSVSWYQQTPGQGLQFLFEYFSETQRNKGNFPGRFSGRQFSNSRSEMNVSTLELGDSALYLCASSWAPGQAVYNSPLHFGNGTRLTVT.

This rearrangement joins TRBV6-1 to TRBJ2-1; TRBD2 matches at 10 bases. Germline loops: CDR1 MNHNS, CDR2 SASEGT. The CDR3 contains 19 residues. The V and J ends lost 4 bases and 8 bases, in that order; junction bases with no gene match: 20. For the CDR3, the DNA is TGTGCCAGCAGTGGGGAGCACAGGGTATGGGCTAGCGGGAGCGATGAGCAGTTCTTC. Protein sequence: CASSGEHRVWASGSDEQFF.